The 18 T cell receptor beta chains presented below share a single source sample, sequenced in a study of shared clonotypes between healthy human individuals. The assay was immunoSEQ multiplex PCR, and TCRdb's table has in-frame clones only and misses some. The profile shows around 2,000,000 clones, 85% to 95% of them singletons. Sequenced: naive CD4+ T cells sorted from blood. Subset given: CD45RA+ positively selected. The receptors come from a man younger than 35 in good health.

This clone showed up just a few times. V gene TRBV19 combines with J gene TRBJ2-3, with D unclear. Germline V gene data show CDR1 as LNHDA and CDR2 as SQIVND (reference sequence). V gave up 3 bases and J gave up 6 bases, with 13 bases separating them. The CDR3 consists of 14 residues. The CDR3 region is CASSILITADTQYF. In DNA form, the CDR3 reads TGTGCCAGTAGTATTCTTATAACAGCGGATACGCAGTATTTT.

The chain combines TRBV5-1 with TRBJ2-3; D assignment may be TRBD1 or TRBD2 (6 bases each). Trimming removed 4 bases from V and 0 bases from J, with 15 bases in between. Germline CDR1 SGHRS, CDR2 YFSETQ. This CDR3 has 16 residues. This chain's CDR3 is CASSLATGTSTDTQYF. The CDR3 bases are TGCGCCAGCAGCCTCGCCACAGGGACTAGCACAGATACGCAGTATTTT.

V is TRBV10-3 and J is TRBJ2-7; D unclear. The CDR3 is made up of 13 amino acids. Trimming removed 0 bases from V and 10 bases from J, with 13 bases in between. CDR1 and CDR2 (germline): ENHRY, SYGVKD. The CDR3 reads CAISESTPAQQYF. The CDR3 DNA follows: TGTGCCATCAGTGAGTCAACGCCAGCCCAACAGTACTTC.

On this clone: This same CDR3 is encoded by further DNA sequences in the sample. The V call is TRBV29-1, the J call TRBJ2-7; TRBD1 might be the D (5 bases). CDR3 size: 12 residues. Germline assignment: CDR1 SQVTM and CDR2 ANQGSEA. The V end was cut by 4 bases, the J end by 1 base, with 8 bases between. CDR3 sequence (DNA): TGCAGCGTTGGCGACAGTTCCTACGAGCAGTACTTC. Translated, it gives CSVGDSSYEQYF.

This clone has a single count. The chain carries TRBV1 and TRBJ1-5. TRBV1 is labeled a pseudogene. The CDR3 spans 15 residues. CDR3 nucleotide sequence: TGCACCAGCAGCCAAGTGGGAGGGAGCAATCAGCCCCAGCATTTT. Its protein product is CTSSQVGGSNQPQHF.

This clone came up a few times. This chain links TRBV29-1 with TRBJ2-3; no clear D gene. Germline CDR1 reads SQVTM; CDR2 reads ANQGSEA. This CDR3 is built from 11 residues. The ends were cut back, 6 bases at V and 3 bases at J, with 7 bases in the middle. CDR3 DNA: TGCAGCGTGTTAAAAACAGATACGCAGTATTTT. Encoded protein: CSVLKTDTQYF.

The chain employs TRBV5-1 and TRBJ2-7, with D maybe TRBD2 (6 bases). V lost 4 bases to trimming and J lost 3 bases, with 14 bases between them. Germline V gene sequence: CDR1 SGHRS, CDR2 YFSETQ. The CDR3 loop spans 14 amino acids. The CDR3 reads CASSPQTGDYEQYF. In DNA, the CDR3 is TGCGCCAGCAGCCCGCAGACGGGGGACTACGAGCAGTACTTC.

This clone has more than one count but fewer than ten. CDR3 in amino acids: CASSEQTEVDSPLHF. In nucleotides, the CDR3 is TGTGCCAGCAGCGAACAGACAGAGGTCGATTCACCCCTCCACTTT. The chain is built from TRBV9 and TRBJ1-6, with a weak D call TRBD1 (5 bases). Trimming cost V 3 bases and J 8 bases, with 15 bases left between them. CDR3 length equals 15 residues. Germline values: CDR1 SGDLS, CDR2 YYNGEE.

The chain has TRBV30 and TRBJ1-5; tentatively, D is TRBD1 (6 bases). The germline V gene has CDR1 GTSNPN and CDR2 SVGIG (reference sequence). The CDR3 is made up of 14 amino acids. The V end was cut by 1 base, the J end by 5 bases, with 12 bases between. In DNA form, the CDR3 reads TGTGCCTGGAGTGGAGGGGGGCTGGATCAGCCCCAGCATTTT. As protein: CAWSGGGLDQPQHF.

Notes on this clone: At one boundary the junction diverges from the germline segment, which might be a read error. The V and J genes are TRBV5-4 and TRBJ2-7, with TRBD2 matching over 11 bases. Germline CDR1 is SGHNT and CDR2 is YYREEE (reference sequence). The CDR3 runs 15 residues. The CDR3, as DNA: TGTGCCAGCAGGTTGGGGACTAGCGGAAACTACGAGCAGTACTTC. Translation gives CASRLGTSGNYEQYF.

The chain employs TRBV7-2 and TRBJ2-5; 14 positions agree with TRBD2. With 6 bases clipped from V and 1 base from J, the junction kept 10 bases outside the gene matches. Germline assignment: CDR1 SGHTA and CDR2 FQGNSA. This CDR3 is 18 amino acids long. For the CDR3, the DNA is TGTGCCAGCAGTACCGGACTAGCGGGAGGCGATTTCCAAGAGACCCAGTACTTC. Translated, it gives CASSTGLAGGDFQETQYF.

This chain links TRBV2 with TRBJ2-1, with TRBD2 matching over 14 bases. The CDR3 is made up of 17 amino acids. V lost 6 bases and J lost 5; bases outside the gene matches: 9. Per germline, CDR1 SNHLY and CDR2 FYNNEI. The CDR3 loop reads CASRAGTSGGADNEQFF. The DNA for the CDR3 is TGTGCCAGCAGAGCCGGGACTAGCGGGGGTGCGGACAATGAGCAGTTCTTC.

This chain uses TRBV29-1 with TRBJ2-6, with D unclear. The germline V gene has CDR1 SQVTM and CDR2 ANQGSEA. Trimming took off 4 bases at V and 0 bases at J, with 7 bases between the two ends. CDR3 length: 14 amino acids. This CDR3 is CSVAVDSGANVLTF. Written as DNA, the CDR3 is TGCAGCGTTGCGGTCGACTCTGGGGCCAACGTCCTGACTTTC.

The gene calls are TRBV10-2 and TRBJ2-4; 15 bases align to TRBD2. Per the germline V gene, CDR1 is WSHSY and CDR2 is SAAADI. There are 21 residues in the CDR3. V dropped 5 bases and J dropped 5; count of bases not matched to a gene: 19. CDR3 sequence: CASSTKRPGLAGGGSENIQYF. The CDR3 bases are TGCGCCAGCAGTACGAAAAGACCGGGACTAGCGGGGGGCGGGTCAGAAAACATTCAGTACTTC.

The rearrangement links TRBV4-1 to TRBJ2-5; 13 nucleotides align to TRBD2. The CDR3 loop spans 18 amino acids. Germline lookup yields CDR1 MGHRA and CDR2 YSYEKL. Germline trimming cut 4 bases from V and 0 bases from J; bases unmatched to any gene: 8. In DNA, the CDR3 is TGCGCCAGCAGCCTCACAGGGACTAGCGGGACGTACCAAGAGACCCAGTACTTC. This translates into CASSLTGTSGTYQETQYF.

The CDR3 region is CASSLYNIEGGYTF. The CDR3 region has the DNA TGCGCCAGCAGCTTGTATAATATCGAGGGTGGCTACACCTTC. The chain joins TRBV5-1 to TRBJ1-2; no firm D call. Germline loops: CDR1 SGHRS, CDR2 YFSETQ. The CDR3 is made up of 14 amino acids. The V gene lost 1 base and the J gene lost 7 bases, with 14 bases spanning the gap.

V is TRBV7-6 and J is TRBJ2-5; D is perhaps TRBD1 (6 bases). Germline values: CDR1 SGHVS, CDR2 FNYEAQ. This CDR3 region has 14 residues. Deletions cut 5 bases from V and 1 base from J, with 11 bases between. The CDR3: CASSKQGAQETQYF. The DNA for the CDR3 is TGTGCCAGCAGCAAACAGGGTGCCCAAGAGACCCAGTACTTC.

CDR3: CASSLAPHQETQYF. CDR3 nucleotides: TGCGCCAGCAGCTTGGCCCCCCATCAAGAGACCCAGTACTTC. The chain has TRBV5-1 and TRBJ2-5; D is ambiguous. The CDR3 runs to 14 residues. Trimming shortened V by 0 bases and J by 2 bases, and 8 bases separated the two germline ends. Germline values: CDR1 SGHRS, CDR2 YFSETQ. Supplemented by reference TRBV5-1 and TRBJ2-5, the full variable domain reads KAGVTQTPRYLIKTRGQQVTLSCSPISGHRSVSWYQQTPGQGLQFLFEYFSETQRNKGNFPGRFSGRQFSNSRSEMNVSTLELGDSALYLCASSLAPHQETQYFGPGTRLLVL.